The clone carrying this T cell receptor beta chain came up many times. Its specificity is unknown. The data were obtained in a study of CD8 T cells in ankylosing spondylitis. Whole-study findings and limits: A TCR beta motif made of about eight highly homologous variants seemed typical of ankylosing spondylitis blood.

This CDR3 has 14 amino acids. Losses at the gene ends were 10 bases for V and 8 bases for J; bases not matched to a gene: 14. TCRdb re-analysed the 5' RACE reads in MiXCR, keeping a single row per CDR3 protein. The sample lists about 300,000 distinct CDR3 sequences; more than 9% were seen once. The V and J genes are TRBV12-3 or TRBV12-4 and TRBJ2-1; the match to TRBD1 covers 7 bases. What was sequenced was blood, either unsorted or a sorted T cell fraction (not recorded which). The sequence was obtained from a female donor with ankylosing spondylitis or in good health (not recorded which). The DNA of the CDR3 is TGTGCCATCAGCCGGGACAGAGGGTACGATGAGCAGTTCTTC. This encodes CAISRDRGYDEQFF.